Below are 17 T cell receptor beta chains sequenced from a single sample in a study of CD8+ T cells in alopecia areata. Sequencing relied on a cDNA template that was reverse transcribed from extracted RNA. Using immunoSEQ multiplex PCR, the repertoire was profiled, and TCRdb retains in-frame clones only, with some absent. The data contain some 170,000 clones, around 63% of them singletons. This specimen was CD4+ T cells sorted from blood, taken at week 0. All receptors come from a human donor with alopecia areata.

This rearrangement joins TRBV29-1 to TRBJ2-2, with a possible D match to TRBD1 (6 bases). Trimming shortened V by 7 bases and J by 0 bases, and 15 bases separated the two germline ends. The CDR3 is made up of 15 amino acids. Germline lookup yields CDR1 SQVTM and CDR2 ANQGSEA. CDR3 coding DNA: TGCAGCGCCAGCCCGGGACACACGAACACCGGGGAGCTGTTTTTT. Residues: CSASPGHTNTGELFF.

The rearrangement joins TRBV25-1 to TRBJ2-3, with 10 bases fitting TRBD2. This CDR3 spans 15 amino acids. V lost 6 bases, J lost 3 bases, and 6 bases stayed unmatched. Germline CDR1 is MGHDK and CDR2 is SYGVNS. CDR3 coding DNA: TGTGCCAGCAGGAGTAGCGGGGGGCGGACAGATACGCAGTATTTT. It yields the protein CASRSSGGRTDTQYF.

This chain uses TRBV7-8 with TRBJ2-7, with TRBD1 as a possible D gene (6 bases). Per germline, CDR1 SGHVS and CDR2 FQNEAQ. This CDR3 has 13 residues. Trimming left V 3 bases short and J 2 bases short, with 8 bases between. The CDR3 DNA reads as TGTGCCAGCAGCTTCGGACAGACCTACGAGCAGTACTTC. Translated, it gives CASSFGQTYEQYF. Based on the CDR3 plus reference TRBV7-8 and TRBJ2-7, the full variable domain is GAGVSQSPRYKVAKRGQDVALRCDPISGHVSLFWYQQALGQGPEFLTYFQNEAQLDKSGLPSDRFFAERPEGSVSTLKIQRTQQEDSAVYLCASSFGQTYEQYFGPGTRLTVT.

This clone was counted a few times. This sample also contains other DNA sequences that code for the same CDR3. J is TRBJ2-6 and V is TRBV30, with D uncertain. Germline-derived CDR1 and CDR2 are GTSNPN and SVGIG (reference sequence). The CDR3 totals 15 residues. Trimming removed 0 bases at V and 0 bases at J, with 6 bases between. The DNA of the CDR3 is TGTGCCTGGAGTGTACGCTCCTCTGGGGCCAACGTCCTGACTTTC. Translated, it gives CAWSVRSSGANVLTF.

A few counts support this clone. The rearrangement joins TRBV29-1 to TRBJ1-1, with a weak D call TRBD1 (5 bases). CDR3 length equals 13 residues. With 6 bases removed from V and 1 base from J, the gap between germline ends came to 12 bases. Germline CDR1 SQVTM, CDR2 ANQGSEA. The CDR3 sequence: CSVIPTGNTEAFF. The CDR3 DNA follows: TGCAGCGTGATACCAACAGGGAACACTGAAGCTTTCTTT. Drawing the rest from reference TRBV29-1 and TRBJ1-1, the complete variable domain is SAVISQKPSRDICQRGTSLTIQCQVDSQVTMMFWYRQQPGQSLTLIATANQGSEATYESGFVIDKFPISRPNLTFSTLTVSNMSPEDSSIYLCSVIPTGNTEAFFGQGTRLTVV.

CDR3 region: CASSVTALGQGVTYEQYF. The CDR3 DNA is TGTGCCAGCAGTGTGACTGCCTTAGGACAGGGGGTTACCTACGAGCAGTACTTC. The genes are TRBV27 and TRBJ2-7; 10 positions agree with TRBD1. CDR1 is MNHEY, CDR2 SMNVEV, per germline (reference sequence). The length of the CDR3 is 18 residues. J gave up 2 bases and V 5 bases, and 15 bases lay outside the gene matches.

This clone was observed a few times. The rearrangement links TRBV29-1 to TRBJ1-1; a weak D match, TRBD1 (6 bases). Per germline, CDR1 SQVTM and CDR2 ANQGSEA. Trimming took 4 bases from V and 5 from J, leaving 11 bases between them. The CDR3 totals 12 residues. Here the CDR3 reads CSVGPGATEAFF. The CDR3, as DNA: TGCAGCGTTGGCCCGGGGGCGACTGAAGCTTTCTTT.

The gene calls are TRBV6-5 and TRBJ1-2, with D hard to call. The germline V gene has CDR1 MNHEY and CDR2 SVGAGI. The CDR3 is 15 residues long. V dropped 0 bases and J dropped 1 base, with 9 bases sitting between them. The CDR3, as DNA: TGTGCCAGCAGTTACTCGGACGGCCTTAACTATGGCTACACCTTC. Protein: CASSYSDGLNYGYTF.

V usage is TRBV29-1 and J usage is TRBJ1-6; no reliable D call. Trimming removed 3 bases from V and 6 bases from J, with 18 bases in between. The CDR3 extends over 16 amino acids. Germline CDR1 and CDR2: SQVTM and ANQGSEA. For the CDR3, the DNA is TGCAGCGTTGATATGGTCCGCCCGGGCGTTAATTCACCCCTCCACTTT. Translation gives CSVDMVRPGVNSPLHF.

This clone appeared a few times. CDR3 DNA: TGTGCCAGCAGCCTGGGACTAGTTCTAGCAGATACGCAGTATTTT. Amino acids: CASSLGLVLADTQYF. The chain couples TRBV9 to TRBJ2-3, with 8 bases fitting TRBD2. V lost 4 bases to trimming and J lost 4 bases; unmatched junction nucleotides: 8. The CDR3 has 15 residues. Germline V CDR1 and CDR2: SGDLS, YYNGEE.

The rearrangement uses TRBV18 and TRBJ2-7; tentatively, D is TRBD1 (6 bases). The CDR3 is 13 amino acids. The germline V and J ends were trimmed by 7 bases and 3 bases, with 13 bases remaining between them. Per the germline V gene, CDR1 is KGHSH and CDR2 is LQKENI. CDR3 in DNA: TGTGCCAGCTGTCAGGGGAGAAACTACGAGCAGTACTTC. This sequence encodes CASCQGRNYEQYF.

The chain links TRBV30 to TRBJ2-3; D remains unclear. The CDR3 is 11 amino acids. Trimming cost V 6 bases and J 8 bases, with 12 bases left between them. Germline CDR1 is GTSNPN and CDR2 is SVGIG (reference sequence). The CDR3: CACNDLGTQYF. The CDR3 nucleotides read TGTGCCTGTAACGACTTGGGTACGCAGTATTTT. Together with reference TRBV30 and TRBJ2-3, the CDR3 gives the full variable domain: SQTIHQWPATLVQPVGSPLSLECTVEGTSNPNLYWYRQAAGRGLQLLFYSVGIGQISSEVPQNLSASRPQDRQFILSSKKLLLSDSGFYLCACNDLGTQYFGPGTRLTVL.

This clone has only a few counts. The chain uses TRBV7-2 and TRBJ2-7; D is unclear. The CDR3 is made up of 13 amino acids. The germline V gene has CDR1 SGHTA and CDR2 FQGNSA. V lost 4 bases to trimming and J lost 2 bases, with 9 bases between them. DNA for the CDR3: TGTGCCAGCAGCTACGCAACCCCCTACGAGCAGTACTTC. It codes for CASSYATPYEQYF.

The gene calls are TRBV6-5 and TRBJ2-5; D gene uncertain. V was shortened by 9 bases and J by 2 bases, with 16 bases between the two germline ends. From germline, CDR1 is MNHEY and CDR2 SVGAGI. This CDR3 has 14 amino acids. The CDR3 bases are TGTGCCAGTAAAATGGACGCACGACAAGAGACCCAGTACTTC. Amino acids: CASKMDARQETQYF.

The rearrangement links TRBV6-5 to TRBJ2-1, with D perhaps given as TRBD1 or TRBD2 (5 bases each). The V end lost 6 bases, the J end lost 9 bases, and 18 bases lay between the germline ends. CDR1 and CDR2 (germline): MNHEY, SVGAGI. CDR3 size: 14 residues. CDR3 loop: CASSNYVGEREQFF. For the CDR3, the DNA is TGTGCCAGCAGCAACTATGTGGGGGAACGTGAGCAGTTCTTC.

The rearrangement joins TRBV25-1 to TRBJ1-5; D may be TRBD1 (5 bases). In germline, CDR1 is MGHDK, CDR2 SYGVNS. With 6 bases removed from V and 4 bases from J, the gap between germline ends came to 13 bases. This CDR3 comprises 14 residues. The CDR3 spells CASREAGANQPQHF. The CDR3 DNA reads TGTGCCAGCAGGGAGGCCGGGGCGAATCAGCCCCAGCATTTT.

CDR3 sequence: CASSLGANTQYF. CDR3 DNA sequence: TGTGCCAGCAGCTTAGGAGCAAATACGCAGTATTTT. The rearrangement links TRBV7-8 to TRBJ2-3, with no clear D. Germline CDR1 SGHVS, CDR2 FQNEAQ. CDR3 length equals 12 residues. The ends were cut back, 1 base at V and 7 bases at J, with 6 bases in the middle.